These 8 T cell receptor beta chains share one sample of origin, sequenced in a study of beta chain features in type 1 diabetes. Study findings and constraints: When Type 1 diabetes patients were examined, their TCRB CDR3s proved moderately but significantly shorter in all four CD4+ subsets.

Sequencing targeted expressed TCRB transcripts, as all isolated RNA had been reverse transcribed. TCRdb keeps only in-frame clones here, not all; method: immunoSEQ multiplex PCR. Of some 130,000 clones listed, 7.5% to 9.5% are singletons. Antigens of these TCRs are unknown. Sample: central memory CD4+ T cells from blood. The receptors originated from a man aged 30 to 39 with type 1 diabetes.

The chain joins TRBV7-2 to TRBJ2-1; D not certain. Trimming stripped 5 bases from V and 7 bases from J, with 15 bases between. Germline assignment: CDR1 SGHTA and CDR2 FQGNSA. The CDR3 contains 14 residues. The CDR3 here is CASSPWAAPNEQFF. CDR3 coding DNA: TGTGCCAGCAGCCCATGGGCTGCCCCTAATGAGCAGTTCTTC.

This clone was detected only a few times. The rearrangement joins TRBV6-6 to TRBJ2-2; 7 positions agree with TRBD1. The CDR3 covers 16 residues. Germline assignment: CDR1 MNHNY and CDR2 SVGAGI (reference sequence). V shed 2 bases, J shed 4 bases, and the junction held 7 bases outside the gene matches. The CDR3 region has the DNA TGTGCCAGCAGTTACGAGGGGACAGCCCTCACCGGGGAGCTGTTTTTT. It encodes CASSYEGTALTGELFF.

V is TRBV7-2 and J is TRBJ1-4, with TRBD1 identical over 8 bases. The CDR3 spans 15 residues. Germline V gene sequence: CDR1 SGHTA, CDR2 FQGNSA. Trimming removed 3 bases from V and 7 bases from J; junction bases left unmatched: 7. Here the CDR3 reads CASSFNTGGGEKLFF. The CDR3 coding sequence is TGTGCCAGCAGCTTTAATACAGGGGGGGGTGAAAAACTGTTTTTT.

This clone was observed a few times. The V call is TRBV2, the J call TRBJ2-1, with D tentatively TRBD2 (6 bases). V lost 4 bases, J lost 5 bases, and 12 bases lay in between. The CDR3 is made up of 14 amino acids. Germline V gives CDR1 SNHLY, CDR2 FYNNEI. CDR3 loop: CASSGSSGDNEQFF. In nucleotides, the CDR3 is TGTGCCAGCAGTGGCAGTAGCGGTGACAATGAGCAGTTCTTC.

This clone appeared a few times. V usage is TRBV19 and J usage is TRBJ1-6; 11 positions agree with TRBD1. Trimming removed 5 bases from V and 10 bases from J; junction bases left unmatched: 4. CDR1 is LNHDA, CDR2 SQIVND, per germline (reference sequence). This CDR3 contains 14 residues. The CDR3 bases are TGTGCCAGTAGTCCGGGACAGGGGGAGTCACCCCTCCACTTT. Protein: CASSPGQGESPLHF.

This clone was seen a handful of times. V usage is TRBV9 and J usage is TRBJ1-3; D remains unclear. Germline lookup yields CDR1 SGDLS and CDR2 YYNGEE. This CDR3 has 14 amino acids. Trimming removed 0 bases at V and 4 bases at J, with 8 bases between. The CDR3 here is CASSVGQRGNTIYF. CDR3 DNA: TGTGCCAGCAGCGTAGGACAAAGAGGAAACACCATATATTTT.

The J gene is TRBJ2-6, the V gene TRBV2; a possible D gene is TRBD1 (6 bases). Germline-derived CDR1 and CDR2 are SNHLY and FYNNEI. Trimming removed 4 bases from V and 0 bases from J, with 13 bases in between. This CDR3 contains 17 residues. The CDR3 nucleotides read TGTGCCAGCAGTGTCGAGACAGGATACTCTGGGGCCAACGTCCTGACTTTC. This translates into CASSVETGYSGANVLTF.

This clone has more than one count but fewer than ten. The chain employs TRBV7-9 and TRBJ1-1; D not certain. The CDR3 has 15 amino acids. Germline V gene lookup returns CDR1 SEHNR and CDR2 FQNEAQ (reference sequence). V lost 5 bases, J lost 4 bases, and 17 bases lay in between. CDR3 sequence (DNA): TGTGCCAGCAGCCCAGAGACACTCCTCCCCACTGAAGCTTTCTTT. The encoded protein is CASSPETLLPTEAFF.